Presented here are 32 T cell receptor beta chains from one specimen sequenced in a study of PD-1 blockade in classical Hodgkin lymphoma. Produced via immunoSEQ multiplex PCR; TCRdb's table is partial and in-frame only. The sample shows tens of thousands of clones, over 75% of them seen only once. Time point: cycle 4 day 1 (C4D1), after more than five weeks of nivolumab. In every patient, relapse followed autologous stem cell transplantation, while exposure to brentuximab vedotin differed. The sample consisted of peripheral blood mononuclear cells (PBMCs), taken before the fourth cycle of nivolumab. These receptors were taken from a human donor with classical Hodgkin lymphoma.

V is TRBV11-3 and J is TRBJ2-7, with 10 bases fitting TRBD2. J gave up 4 bases and V 3 bases, and 6 bases lay outside the gene matches. CDR1 and CDR2 from the germline V gene are SGHNT and YENEEA. This CDR3 region has 15 residues. The CDR3 reads CASSLPGLAFYEQYF. As DNA, the CDR3 is TGTGCCAGCAGCTTGCCGGGACTAGCGTTTTACGAGCAGTACTTC.

In this sample, this clone turned up a few times. V gene TRBV13 combines with J gene TRBJ2-5; D remains unclear. The germline CDR1 and CDR2 sequences are PRHDT and FYEKMQ (reference sequence). CDR3 length equals 14 residues. V lost 0 bases and J 5 bases, leaving 10 bases between the germline ends. The CDR3 loop is CASSLGARHETQYF. CDR3 DNA: TGTGCCAGCAGCTTAGGCGCTAGGCACGAGACCCAGTACTTC.

This clone was detected only a few times. This chain links TRBV6-1 with TRBJ1-1; D ambiguous. Germline V gene sequence: CDR1 MNHNS, CDR2 SASEGT. The length of the CDR3 is 13 residues. Trimming stripped 8 bases from V and 2 bases from J, with 12 bases between. The CDR3 nucleotides read TGTGCCAGCTCGAGAGGAGTCAACACTGAAGCTTTCTTT. It encodes CASSRGVNTEAFF.

On this clone itself: Mismatch with germline at one junction end may stem from a read error. The V call is TRBV2, the J call TRBJ1-1, with TRBD1 as a possible D gene (5 bases). The CDR3 is 14 amino acids. Germline values: CDR1 SNHLY, CDR2 FYNNEI. This chain's CDR3 is CASREGEMNTEAFF. CDR3 in DNA: TGTGCCAGCAGGGAAGGGGAGATGAACACTGAAGCTTTCTTT.

The chain joins TRBV27 to TRBJ1-6, with D uncertain. V was trimmed by 5 bases and J by 7 bases, leaving 9 bases between them. Germline V gene sequence: CDR1 MNHEY, CDR2 SMNVEV (reference sequence). The CDR3 is 13 residues long. CDR3 DNA sequence: TGTGCCAGCAGTACGAAGGAAAATTCACCCCTCCACTTT. Its protein is CASSTKENSPLHF.

The chain recombines TRBV6-5 with TRBJ1-1; unclear D gene. CDR1 is MNHEY, CDR2 SVGAGI, per germline. This CDR3 spans 14 amino acids. V was clipped by 6 bases and J by 0 bases, with 11 bases between them. The CDR3 DNA is TGTGCCAGCAGGTCAGGAAGGATGAACACTGAAGCTTTCTTT. This encodes CASRSGRMNTEAFF.

This clone counts as medium-sized (0.01 to 0.1%). The chain couples TRBV4-2 to TRBJ1-3; D not certain. Germline V CDR1 and CDR2: LGHNA, YNFKEQ. The V end lost 3 bases, the J end lost 4 bases, and 10 bases lay between the germline ends. The CDR3 extends over 14 amino acids. This CDR3 is CASSQKTSGNTIYF. In nucleotides, the CDR3 is TGTGCCAGCAGCCAGAAAACCTCCGGAAACACCATATATTTT.

CDR3 amino acids: CASGLVIGTGVIYGYTF. DNA for the CDR3: TGTGCTAGTGGTTTGGTCATCGGGACAGGGGTTATCTATGGCTACACCTTC. This sequence joins TRBV12-5 and TRBJ1-2; TRBD1 aligns across 10 bases. Germline CDR1 LGHNT, CDR2 FRNRAP. J lost 4 bases, V lost 0 bases, and 8 bases had no gene match. The CDR3 has 17 residues.

In its sample, this clone is medium-sized. The chain joins TRBV5-1 to TRBJ2-7; D is possibly TRBD2 (5 bases). V lost 4 bases to trimming and J lost 2 bases, with 13 bases between them. This CDR3 contains 14 residues. The germline gives CDR1 SGHRS, CDR2 YFSETQ. The CDR3 loop is CASSEGLGPYEQYF. DNA of the CDR3: TGCGCCAGCAGCGAAGGACTCGGCCCCTACGAGCAGTACTTC.

The rearrangement uses TRBV18 and TRBJ2-1; 7 bases fit TRBD2. Germline V CDR1 and CDR2: KGHSH, LQKENI. CDR3 length equals 17 residues. The V segment lost 2 bases and the J segment 0 bases; nucleotides outside the gene matches: 7. DNA of the CDR3: TGTGCCAGCTCACCATATGCTGGCGGGAGCTCCTACAATGAGCAGTTCTTC. Amino acids: CASSPYAGGSSYNEQFF.

The genes are TRBV27 and TRBJ1-5, with D possibly TRBD1 on 6 matching bases. Per the germline V gene, CDR1 is MNHEY and CDR2 is SMNVEV (reference sequence). V dropped 4 bases and J dropped 0 bases, with 13 bases sitting between them. The CDR3 has 16 amino acids. The CDR3 region has the DNA TGTGCCAGCAGTTCCTGGACAGCCAATAGCAATCAGCCCCAGCATTTT. Its translation: CASSSWTANSNQPQHF.

This chain joins TRBV7-7 and TRBJ2-1; 13 positions match TRBD2. Germline values: CDR1 SSHAT, CDR2 FNYEAQ (reference sequence). The CDR3 runs 17 residues. The V segment lost 1 base and the J segment 10 bases; nucleotides outside the gene matches: 10. DNA for the CDR3: TGTGCCAGCAGCTTAGAGACAGGTGGACTAGCGGGAGCGGAGCAGTTCTTC. This translates into CASSLETGGLAGAEQFF.

CDR3 protein: CASSSSLLDTQYF. In nucleotides, the CDR3 is TGTGCCAGTAGTTCTTCCCTGTTGGATACGCAGTATTTT. The chain links TRBV19 to TRBJ2-3; no firm D call. This CDR3 has 13 residues. The ends were cut back, 5 bases at V and 6 bases at J, with 12 bases in the middle. Per the germline V gene, CDR1 is LNHDA and CDR2 is SQIVND (reference sequence).

The gene calls are TRBV2 and TRBJ2-5; 11 nucleotides line up with TRBD2. The CDR3 totals 15 residues. Losses at the gene ends were 7 bases for V and 3 bases for J; bases not matched to a gene: 7. Germline V gene data show CDR1 as SNHLY and CDR2 as FYNNEI. The CDR3 protein is CASIYRGLAEETQYF. In DNA, the CDR3 is TGTGCCAGCATATACCGGGGACTAGCGGAAGAGACCCAGTACTTC.

By share, this clone counts as medium-sized. The chain combines TRBV13 with TRBJ1-4, with no clear D. Trimming removed 5 bases from V and 7 bases from J, with 11 bases in between. The germline gives CDR1 PRHDT, CDR2 FYEKMQ (reference sequence). This CDR3 spans 13 amino acids. CDR3 loop: CASSADAGEKLFF. The DNA of the CDR3 is TGTGCCAGCAGCGCGGACGCCGGTGAAAAACTGTTTTTT.

This chain joins TRBV5-5 and TRBJ2-6, with TRBD2 identical over 12 bases. V shed 1 base and J 3 bases; nucleotides not matched to a gene: 5. Germline-derived CDR1 and CDR2 are SGHKS and YYEKEE (reference sequence). The CDR3 runs 18 residues. The DNA of the CDR3 is TGTGCCAGCAGCTTGTCCCTAGCGGGAGGGCTTGGGGCCAACGTCCTGACTTTC. Amino acids: CASSLSLAGGLGANVLTF.

This chain links TRBV27 with TRBJ2-1; tentative D call: TRBD2 (7 bases). Germline V gene sequence: CDR1 MNHEY, CDR2 SMNVEV (reference sequence). The CDR3 is made up of 15 amino acids. Trimming removed 2 bases at V and 7 bases at J, with 15 bases between. This chain's CDR3 is CASSLGGGIRNEQFF. The CDR3 coding sequence is TGTGCCAGCAGTTTAGGCGGGGGCATCCGAAATGAGCAGTTCTTC.

There are a few counts of this clone. This chain connects TRBV6-1 to TRBJ2-7; 10 bases line up with TRBD2. V trimming: 6 bases; J trimming: 5 bases; junction bases outside the gene matches: 10. CDR3 length: 15 amino acids. In germline, CDR1 is MNHNS, CDR2 SASEGT. DNA of the CDR3: TGTGCCAGCAGCCCCAGACGGCTAGCGGGGGACGAGCAGTACTTC. Amino acids: CASSPRRLAGDEQYF.

V and J are TRBV19 and TRBJ2-2; the match to TRBD2 covers 11 bases. Germline V gives CDR1 LNHDA, CDR2 SQIVND (reference sequence). This CDR3 is built from 17 residues. V lost 1 base to trimming and J lost 0 bases; unmatched junction nucleotides: 1. CDR3 nucleotide sequence: TGTGCCAGTAGTATAGGACTAGCGGGACCGAACACCGGGGAGCTGTTTTTT. Translated: CASSIGLAGPNTGELFF.

V usage is TRBV6-6 and J usage is TRBJ2-7; D may be TRBD1 or TRBD2 (5 bases each). Germline V gene lookup returns CDR1 MNHNY and CDR2 SVGAGI (reference sequence). CDR3 length: 15 amino acids. Trimming took off 6 bases at V and 1 base at J, with 16 bases between the two ends. The DNA for the CDR3 is TGTGCCAGCAGAAAAACCGGGACCAAATCCTACGAGCAGTACTTC. It yields the protein CASRKTGTKSYEQYF.

The chain recombines TRBV4-2 with TRBJ1-3; the D gene is possibly TRBD1 (5 bases). The V gene lost 4 bases and the J gene lost 0 bases, with 7 bases spanning the gap. The CDR3 runs to 14 residues. Germline lookup yields CDR1 LGHNA and CDR2 YNFKEQ. CDR3 region: CASSPDSSGNTIYF. The CDR3 nucleotides read TGTGCCAGCAGCCCCGACAGCTCTGGAAACACCATATATTTT.

J is TRBJ1-4 and V is TRBV30; tentatively, D is TRBD1 (6 bases). This CDR3 has 14 residues. Looked up from germline, CDR1 is GTSNPN and CDR2 is SVGIG (reference sequence). V was trimmed by 4 bases and J by 8 bases, leaving 17 bases between them. This chain's CDR3 is CAWKKEAGAEKLFF. In nucleotides, the CDR3 is TGTGCCTGGAAAAAGGAGGCAGGGGCCGAAAAACTGTTTTTT.

The chain combines TRBV5-3 with TRBJ2-7; a possible D gene is TRBD1 (5 bases). TRBV5-3 is placed among ORFs of uncertain function. This CDR3 contains 16 residues. V lost 1 base and J 3 bases, leaving 17 bases between the germline ends. CDR3 nucleotide sequence: TGTGCCAGAAGCTTGTTGGCAGGGATTTTGGTCTACGAGCAGTACTTC. Its translation is CARSLLAGILVYEQYF.

This chain uses TRBV5-8 with TRBJ2-7; 9 nucleotides align to TRBD1. Germline lookup yields CDR1 SGHTS and CDR2 YDEGEE. Trimming took 5 bases from V and 6 from J; bases not matched to a gene: 18. This CDR3 comprises 17 residues. The CDR3 loop is CASSEEQGAGFLREQYF. As DNA, the CDR3 is TGTGCCAGCAGTGAGGAACAGGGGGCTGGGTTTCTACGCGAGCAGTACTTC.

This rearrangement joins TRBV30 to TRBJ2-5; D is ambiguous. From germline, CDR1 is GTSNPN and CDR2 SVGIG (reference sequence). The V end lost 0 bases, the J end lost 5 bases, and 13 bases lay between the germline ends. There are 14 residues in the CDR3. CDR3 DNA: TGTGCCTGGAGTGTACGAGACCCCCGCGAGACCCAGTACTTC. Translation gives CAWSVRDPRETQYF.

This clone showed up just a few times. The chain is built from TRBV5-1 and TRBJ1-1; D might be TRBD1 (6 bases). Trimming took off 4 bases at V and 5 bases at J, with 18 bases between the two ends. The CDR3 is 15 amino acids. Germline loops: CDR1 SGHRS, CDR2 YFSETQ. The CDR3 bases are TGCGCCAGCAGCCCTAGCGCAGGGAGGGGGACTGAAGCTTTCTTT. The encoded protein is CASSPSAGRGTEAFF.

The V call is TRBV18, the J call TRBJ1-5; D remains unclear. From germline, CDR1 is KGHSH and CDR2 LQKENI. V lost 5 bases and J 7 bases, leaving 9 bases between the germline ends. The CDR3 extends over 12 amino acids. CDR3 region: CASSKRGQPQHF. CDR3 sequence (DNA): TGTGCCAGCTCAAAACGTGGGCAGCCCCAGCATTTT.

For this clone: Other DNA sequences within the sample encode an identical CDR3. The chain carries TRBV10-3 and TRBJ1-2, with a weak D call TRBD1 (6 bases). Germline lookup yields CDR1 ENHRY and CDR2 SYGVKD. CDR3 length equals 14 residues. The V gene lost 4 bases and the J gene lost 8 bases, with 17 bases spanning the gap. The CDR3 spells CAISGGTSSYGYTF. CDR3 in DNA: TGTGCCATCAGTGGCGGGACAAGCTCCTACGGCTACACCTTC.

This clone was found once. V and J are TRBV27 and TRBJ2-7, with D perhaps matching TRBD1 (6 bases). The CDR3 has 15 residues. The germline gives CDR1 MNHEY, CDR2 SMNVEV (reference sequence). V shed 2 bases and J shed 2 bases, with 13 bases lying between them. The DNA for the CDR3 is TGTGCCAGCAGTTTAAAGACAGGATCCACCTACGAGCAGTACTTC. Its protein is CASSLKTGSTYEQYF.

The chain uses TRBV7-6 and TRBJ2-3; D is perhaps TRBD2 (6 bases). The V end was cut by 5 bases, the J end by 4 bases, with 22 bases between. In germline, CDR1 is SGHVS, CDR2 FNYEAQ. This CDR3 comprises 17 residues. The CDR3 is CASSPQPSGAGPDTQYF. The CDR3 region has the DNA TGTGCCAGCAGCCCCCAACCCAGTGGGGCGGGACCAGATACGCAGTATTTT. The variable domain in full, with the rest retrieved from reference TRBV7-6 and TRBJ2-3, is GAGVSQSPRYKVTKRGQDVALRCDPISGHVSLYWYRQALGQGPEFLTYFNYEAQQDKSGLPNDRFSAERPEGSISTLTIQRTEQRDSAMYRCASSPQPSGAGPDTQYFGPGTRLTVL.

The chain has TRBV27 and TRBJ2-7; unclear D gene. This CDR3 has 13 amino acids. Germline loops: CDR1 MNHEY, CDR2 SMNVEV (reference sequence). Trimming removed 6 bases from V and 3 bases from J, with 12 bases in between. The CDR3 spells CASSQDWRYEQYF. The CDR3 DNA reads as TGTGCCAGCAGCCAAGATTGGCGCTACGAGCAGTACTTC.

The gene calls are TRBV7-8 and TRBJ2-7, with D uncertain. CDR1 is SGHVS and CDR2 is FQNEAQ in the germline V gene. V was trimmed by 0 bases and J by 5 bases, leaving 2 bases between them. The CDR3 sequence is 11 residues long. DNA for the CDR3: TGTGCCAGCAGCTTAGCGGACGAGCAGTACTTC. Translated: CASSLADEQYF.